The clone carrying this T cell receptor beta chain was recorded many times. The antigen is unknown. These data are taken from a study of T cells in Graves' hyperthyroidism and ophthalmopathy. General study findings and limits: The model forecast ophthalmopathy, anticipating it by a median about six months before onset.

Across 18 months, stable Graves' hyperthyroidism was marked by no progression to ophthalmopathy. The PBMCs had their origin in less than 13 ml of fresh peripheral blood. Germline values: CDR1 SEHNR, CDR2 FQNEAQ (reference sequence). The CDR3 contains 15 residues. Trimming took off 6 bases at V and 4 bases at J, with 17 bases between the two ends. Amplification of TCR beta CDR3 regions used RNA as the template. Initially, a first-round RT-PCR of the TCR CDR3 employed the HTBI primer set. TCRdb fed the multiplex PCR reads into MiXCR, producing one record per CDR3 protein. Here the sample spans 250,000 to 300,000 distinct CDR3 sequences, about 13% being singletons.

The TCR comes from a woman aged 40 to 50 with Graves' hyperthyroidism. The sequenced sample consisted of blood. The chain employs TRBV7-9 and TRBJ2-3; unclear D gene. For the CDR3, the DNA is TGTGCCAGCAGTAGGTGGCGAATGGATGCAGATACGCAGTATTTT. Its protein product is CASSRWRMDADTQYF.